These T cell receptor beta chains were read from a single sample in a study of T cells in Graves' hyperthyroidism and ophthalmopathy. TCRdb re-called the multiplex PCR reads through MiXCR, storing one row per CDR3 protein. The table records 450,000 to 600,000 distinct CDR3 sequences, 15% to 20% of them present only once. The sequenced material came from blood. Source of these receptors: a middle-aged man with Graves' ophthalmopathy. CDR3s include the opening cysteine and the closing phenylalanine or tryptophan. A D gene is named only where the DNA matches it firmly. Where a row states a size, it is once, few, many or the class of an expanded clone; other rows omit it.

>few|.|TRBV29-1|TRBJ2-2|14
TGCAGCGTTGGATACCAACTGAACACCGGGGAGCTGTTTTTT
CSVGYQLNTGELFF
>.|.|TRBV27|TRBJ2-6|17
TGTGCCAGCACCTCACGATTAGACGACTCTGGGACCAACGTCCTGACTTTC
CASTSRLDDSGTNVLTF
>.|TRBD1|TRBV13|TRBJ1-2|16
TGTGCCAGCAGCTTATCCTCCGGGACAGGGGAGAGTGGCTACACCTTC
CASSLSSGTGESGYTF
>many|.|TRBV11-2|TRBJ2-1|15
TGTGCCAGCAGCTTAGGGTTCGGTCAGGACAATGAGCAGTTCTTC
CASSLGFGQDNEQFF
>few|.|TRBV19|TRBJ2-3|14
TGTGCCAGTAGTCCATCTCCTAGCGCAGATACGCAGTATTTT
CASSPSPSADTQYF
>few|TRBD2|TRBV2|TRBJ2-1|11
TGTGCCAGTCGGGAGGTCCGTGAGCAGTTCTTC
CASREVREQFF
>many|TRBD1|TRBV7-9|TRBJ2-7|16
TGTGCCAGCACCTCCGGGAGACTGACAGGGGGAGACGAGCAGTACTTC
CASTSGRLTGGDEQYF
>few|.|TRBV28|TRBJ1-6|17
TGTGCCAGCAGTTTAGTTCCCGTTGGGGTCTATAATTCACCCCTCCACTTT
CASSLVPVGVYNSPLHF
>few|.|TRBV18|TRBJ2-3|16
TGTGCCAGCTCACACCTGGACCGAGGGTTCCTCAATACGCAGTATTTT
CASSHLDRGFLNTQYF
>many|.|TRBV9|TRBJ1-1|16
TGTGCCAGCAGCCGTACTGGGCCGGGGGGGACCGCTGAAGCTTTCTTT
CASSRTGPGGTAEAFF
>few|TRBD2|TRBV28|TRBJ2-2|17
TGTGCCAGCAGTCCGAGTGGGGGACTAGAGAACACCGGGGAGCTGTTTTTT
CASSPSGGLENTGELFF
>.|.|TRBV13|TRBJ1-1|11
TGTGCCAGCACCCGAGGCATCGAAGCTTTCTTT
CASTRGIEAFF
>few|.|TRBV29-1|TRBJ2-5|16
TGCAGCGTTGTAGTCCTTCCGGTTGGCCTCCGTGAGACCCAGTACTTC
CSVVVLPVGLRETQYF
>.|.|TRBV18|TRBJ1-1|14
TGTGCCGGCTCACCGGGACACCCGAACACTGAAGCTTTCTTT
CAGSPGHPNTEAFF
>many|.|TRBV3-1|TRBJ1-1|15
TGTGCCAGCAGCCAAGTATTCTCAATGAACACTGAAGCTTTCTTT
CASSQVFSMNTEAFF
>.|TRBD1|TRBV6-1|TRBJ1-6|16
TGTGCCAGCAGACTAACGGGGACAGCCTATAATTCACCCCTCCACTTT
CASRLTGTAYNSPLHF
>few|.|TRBV12-3/TRBV12-4|TRBJ2-1|15
TGTGCCAGCAGTTTTGCGGGAATCGCCTACAATGAGCAGTTCTTC
CASSFAGIAYNEQFF
>many|.|TRBV7-2|TRBJ2-7|15
TGTGCCAGCAGTATTGGGGCTAGCGAATCCTACGAGCAGTACTTC
CASSIGASESYEQYF
>many|.|TRBV28|TRBJ2-1|14
TGTGCCAGCAGTGGGCCTAGAACTAGTAATGAGCAGTTCTTC
CASSGPRTSNEQFF
>few|TRBD1|TRBV15|TRBJ2-5|16
TGTGCCACCAGCTTAAGCCCCGGGACAGGGATAGAGACCCAGTACTTC
CATSLSPGTGIETQYF
>.|.|TRBV27|TRBJ2-7|14
TGTGCCAGCAGTTTCAGGGGCAGACCCTACGAGCAGTACTTC
CASSFRGRPYEQYF
>many|TRBD2|TRBV28|TRBJ2-1|14
TGTGCCAGCTCACCACCGGGGGGACGCAATGAGCAGTTCTTC
CASSPPGGRNEQFF
>.|TRBD1|TRBV10-3|TRBJ1-2|14
TGTGCCACAGGGGGGACTCGGGACCTACCGGGCTACACCTTC
CATGGTRDLPGYTF
>few|.|TRBV7-9|TRBJ2-1|14
TGTGCCAGCAGCCTCCAACCAGGGGTTAATGAGCAGTTCTTC
CASSLQPGVNEQFF
>few|.|TRBV29-1|TRBJ2-5|15
TGCAGCGTTGACCATCTCCGGGACTACCAAGAGACCCAGTACTTC
CSVDHLRDYQETQYF
>.|TRBD2|TRBV7-9|TRBJ2-7|15
TGTGCCAGCAGCTTAGACGGGAGGTCCTCCTACGAGCAGTACTTC
CASSLDGRSSYEQYF
>many|.|TRBV27|TRBJ1-2|12
TGTGCCAGCAGGGACAATAACTATGGCTACACCTTC
CASRDNNYGYTF
>many|.|TRBV5-1|TRBJ2-3|14
TGCGCCAGCAGCTTTCAGGGTGGCTCAGATACGCAGTATTTT
CASSFQGGSDTQYF
>.|.|TRBV6-5|TRBJ2-2|17
TGTGCCAGCAGTTACTCCCGCCGCGGGCGGAACACCGGGGAGCTGTTTTTT
CASSYSRRGRNTGELFF
>.|TRBD2|TRBV5-4|TRBJ2-3|17
TGTGCCAGCAGCGGCGGAACTGACGGGACTACCACAGATACGCAGTATTTT
CASSGGTDGTTTDTQYF
>.|TRBD1|TRBV6-9|TRBJ1-1|18
TGTGCCAGCAGTTATGTCGACAGGGGGCAATTGAGCAACGCTGAAGCTTTCTTT
CASSYVDRGQLSNAEAFF
>few|.|TRBV20-1|TRBJ2-7|11
TGCAGTGCGCCTAGTTGGGACGGGCAGTACTTC
CSAPSWDGQYF
>.|.|TRBV19|TRBJ1-4|14
TGTGCCAGTAGTATGGGACGGCTCAATGAAAAACTGTTTTTT
CASSMGRLNEKLFF
>many|TRBD2|TRBV20-1|TRBJ2-1|14
TGCAGTGCTAGTAAGCGGGGGGGTACGAATGAGCAGTTCTTC
CSASKRGGTNEQFF
>few|.|TRBV30|TRBJ2-2|13
TGTGCCCGTGTGGTAGGGGACACCGGGGAGCTGTTTTTT
CARVVGDTGELFF
>.|TRBD1|TRBV27|TRBJ1-5|14
TGTGCCAGCAGACTCAGGGGGCACAATCAGCCCCAGCATTTT
CASRLRGHNQPQHF
>many|.|TRBV7-6|TRBJ2-1|15
TGTGCCAGCAGCTTACAAGTGGGACGCGACTCCGAGCAGTTCTTC
CASSLQVGRDSEQFF
>many|.|TRBV30|TRBJ2-2|13
TGTGCCTGGAAGGGCGGATTCGGCGGGGAGCTGTTTTTT
CAWKGGFGGELFF
>many|.|TRBV5-1|TRBJ1-2|13
TGCGCCAGCAGCCAAGACACTTACTATGGCTACACCTTC
CASSQDTYYGYTF
>few|.|TRBV27|TRBJ2-7|17
TGTGCCAGCATTCTAGCCCCACCCGGACTCCCAAACTCGGTGCAGTACTTC
CASILAPPGLPNSVQYF
>few|TRBD2|TRBV13|TRBJ2-3|15
TGTGCCAGCAGCTTAGTCGGGGGGAAAACAGATACGCAGTATTTT
CASSLVGGKTDTQYF
>.|.|TRBV19|TRBJ1-5|12
TGTGCCAGTACTCACCAAAATCAGCCCCAGCATTTT
CASTHQNQPQHF